Shown below are 9 T cell receptor beta chains from a single sample sequenced in a study of blood T cell repertoires in COVID-19. The data were produced by immunoSEQ multiplex PCR, yet TCRdb's version contains in-frame clones alone and is incomplete. Of about 230,000 clones listed, approximately 81% were seen once; the top ten hold 0.85% to 1%. Sequencing input: peripheral blood. The receptor source for this set is a man aged 40-50 years with acute or convalescent COVID-19.

This chain links TRBV27 with TRBJ2-2, with TRBD2 as a possible D gene (6 bases). Germline values: CDR1 MNHEY, CDR2 SMNVEV (reference sequence). Trimming took 5 bases from V and 4 from J, leaving 14 bases between them. The CDR3 length is 15 residues. CDR3 loop: CASSPFSGVTGELFF. CDR3 in DNA: TGTGCCAGCAGTCCGTTTTCGGGGGTCACCGGGGAGCTGTTTTTT.

The V gene is TRBV19, the J gene TRBJ1-6; D may be TRBD1 (6 bases). The V end was cut by 5 bases, the J end by 8 bases, with 10 bases between. This CDR3 has 13 amino acids. Germline V CDR1 and CDR2: LNHDA, SQIVND (reference sequence). The CDR3 nucleotides are TGTGCCAGTAGTGCGCCAGGGGATTCACCCCTCCACTTT. This sequence encodes CASSAPGDSPLHF.

This clone was seen a few times. The J gene is TRBJ1-4, the V gene TRBV20-1, with D unclear. CDR1 is DFQATT and CDR2 is SNEGSKA in the germline V gene (reference sequence). CDR3 size: 14 residues. V dropped 3 bases and J dropped 1 base, with 9 bases sitting between them. The CDR3 region is CSASSGETNEKLFF. The DNA for the CDR3 is TGCAGTGCTAGTAGCGGGGAAACTAATGAAAAACTGTTTTTT.

The chain links TRBV7-3 to TRBJ2-6; D gene uncertain. The CDR3 consists of 14 residues. The germline gives CDR1 SGHTA, CDR2 FQGTGA. Trimming shortened V by 5 bases and J by 0 bases, and 5 bases separated the two germline ends. CDR3 DNA: TGTGCCAGCAGCCCCTCCTCTGGGGCCAACGTCCTGACTTTC. Protein sequence: CASSPSSGANVLTF.

The chain combines TRBV7-2 with TRBJ2-7, with 12 bases aligning to TRBD1. Germline-derived CDR1 and CDR2 are SGHTA and FQGNSA. Trimming took 5 bases from V and 6 from J; bases not matched to a gene: 14. The CDR3 has 17 residues. The CDR3 sequence: CASSRGPGTGGEGEQYF. The CDR3 DNA is TGTGCCAGCAGCCGTGGTCCCGGGACAGGGGGCGAGGGCGAGCAGTACTTC.

The chain is built from TRBV12-3 or TRBV12-4 and TRBJ2-7, with D perhaps matching TRBD2 (6 bases). The germline V and J ends were trimmed by 4 bases and 5 bases, with 9 bases remaining between them. The CDR3 spans 12 residues. The CDR3 spells CASSSTRNEQYF. For the CDR3, the DNA is TGTGCCAGCAGTTCGACTAGAAACGAGCAGTACTTC.

The chain uses TRBV4-2 and TRBJ2-1, with D possibly matching TRBD1 (5 bases). The CDR3 is made up of 15 amino acids. V dropped 1 base and J dropped 7 bases, with 14 bases sitting between them. CDR1 and CDR2 (germline): LGHNA, YNFKEQ. CDR3 region: CASSQAVTGGNEQFF. In nucleotides, the CDR3 is TGTGCCAGCAGCCAAGCAGTTACAGGTGGGAATGAGCAGTTCTTC.

The rearrangement joins TRBV19 to TRBJ1-4; 9 nucleotides line up with TRBD1. This CDR3 comprises 14 residues. After removal of 5 bases from V and 8 bases from J, the junction contained 6 bases not matched to a gene. Germline assignment: CDR1 LNHDA and CDR2 SQIVND (reference sequence). The CDR3 DNA is TGTGCCAGTAGTGGTCGGGACAGGGACGAAAAACTGTTTTTT. Its protein is CASSGRDRDEKLFF. Based on the CDR3 plus reference TRBV19 and TRBJ1-4, the full variable domain is DGGITQSPKYLFRKEGQNVTLSCEQNLNHDAMYWYRQDPGQGLRLIYYSQIVNDFQKGDIAEGYSVSREKKESFPLTVTSAQKNPTAFYLCASSGRDRDEKLFFGSGTQLSVL.

The rearrangement uses TRBV14 and TRBJ1-1, with 7 bases that match TRBD1. In germline, CDR1 is SGHDN, CDR2 FVKESK. The CDR3 has 14 amino acids. V lost 0 bases to trimming and J lost 11 bases; unmatched junction nucleotides: 9. In nucleotides, the CDR3 is TGTGCCAGCAGCCAAGATCGGACAGGTCGGCGGGCTTTCTTT. Amino acids: CASSQDRTGRRAFF.